A selection of T cell receptor beta chains follows, all from one sample in a study of blood T cell repertoires in COVID-19. Here immunoSEQ multiplex PCR was the method, and the copy in TCRdb shows in-frame clones only, minus some. The sample records 150,000 to 200,000 clones, roughly nine tenths being singletons. The specimen was peripheral blood. These TCRs come from a woman aged 60-75 years with COVID-19, enrolled during active disease. CDR3s include the opening cysteine and the closing phenylalanine or tryptophan. Fields, in order: D gene, V gene, J gene, CDR3 DNA, CDR3 protein. A D gene is named only where the DNA matches it firmly.

D: .
V: TRBV11-2
J: TRBJ2-1
DNA: TGTGCCAGCAGCTTAGAGAGGGCCATTATCGAGCAGTTCTTC
CDR3: CASSLERAIIEQFF

D: TRBD1
V: TRBV5-1
J: TRBJ1-1
DNA: TGCGCCAGCAGCTTGCGGCAGGGGGTGATTTCGCGGACTGAAGCTTTCTTT
CDR3: CASSLRQGVISRTEAFF

D: .
V: TRBV7-2
J: TRBJ1-3
DNA: TGTGCCAGCAGCTTATTACAGGGCTCTGGAAACACCATATATTTT
CDR3: CASSLLQGSGNTIYF

D: TRBD2
V: TRBV6-5
J: TRBJ2-3
DNA: TGTGCCAGCATAGCGGGAGGGCCTACAGATACGCAGTATTTT
CDR3: CASIAGGPTDTQYF

D: TRBD1
V: TRBV7-9
J: TRBJ2-7
DNA: TGTGCCAGCAGCCAACTGACAGGGAAAGGCTACGAGCAGTACTTC
CDR3: CASSQLTGKGYEQYF

D: TRBD1
V: TRBV7-6
J: TRBJ1-1
DNA: TGTGCCAGCAGCTTACGGCAGATGACAGGGTTGAACACTGAAGCTTTCTTT
CDR3: CASSLRQMTGLNTEAFF

D: TRBD2
V: TRBV10-3
J: TRBJ2-7
DNA: TGTGCCATCAGTAAAATTAAGGGACTAGCGGGAGAGGAACGCTACGAGCAGTACTTC
CDR3: CAISKIKGLAGEERYEQYF

D: .
V: TRBV19
J: TRBJ1-5
DNA: TGTGCCAGTAGTATCAGGGGTGTGGGCAATCAGCCCCAGCATTTT
CDR3: CASSIRGVGNQPQHF

D: .
V: TRBV12-5
J: TRBJ2-2
DNA: TGTGCTAGTGGTTTGTCTAGCGCCCCGAACACCGGGGAGCTGTTTTTT
CDR3: CASGLSSAPNTGELFF

D: .
V: TRBV5-1
J: TRBJ2-4
DNA: TGCGCCAGCAGCTTGAGGGCAGGGGAATGGAACATTCAGTACTTC
CDR3: CASSLRAGEWNIQYF

D: .
V: TRBV18
J: TRBJ2-1
DNA: TGTGCCAGCTCACCAGGCAGGGTGGTTATCGATGAGCAGTTCTTC
CDR3: CASSPGRVVIDEQFF

D: .
V: TRBV7-6
J: TRBJ2-3
DNA: TGTGCCAGCAGCTTAGAGCCTCTCAGGACAGATACGCAGTATTTT
CDR3: CASSLEPLRTDTQYF

D: .
V: TRBV2
J: TRBJ1-5
DNA: TGTGCCAGCACTGAGGGAGGGGTCGGTCAGCCCCAGCATTTT
CDR3: CASTEGGVGQPQHF

D: .
V: TRBV4-1
J: TRBJ1-1
DNA: TGCGCCAGCAGCCAAGGGTGGCAGGGAGGGAAAGCTTTCTTT
CDR3: CASSQGWQGGKAFF

D: TRBD2
V: TRBV24-1
J: TRBJ2-7
DNA: TGTGCCACCAGTGATACCCTAGCGGGAGGGGGCTACGAGCAGTACTTC
CDR3: CATSDTLAGGGYEQYF

D: .
V: TRBV2
J: TRBJ2-7
DNA: TGTGCCAGCAGACTCCGGGACACCGACGCCCAGAGCTCCTACGAGCAGTACTTC
CDR3: CASRLRDTDAQSSYEQYF

D: .
V: TRBV4-1
J: TRBJ1-4
DNA: TGCGCCAGCAGCCTACGAATAGGAGGACAGTATGAAAAACTGTTTTTT
CDR3: CASSLRIGGQYEKLFF

D: TRBD1
V: TRBV7-2
J: TRBJ1-5
DNA: TGTGCCAGCAGCTTGCGGGACAGGGGCAATCAGCCCCAGCATTTT
CDR3: CASSLRDRGNQPQHF